Below, 6 T cell receptor beta chains from the same sample are listed, as sequenced in a study of cytomegalovirus exposure and HLA in healthy donors. Use of 60 Vbeta and 13 Jbeta primers characterized the PCR. Clones were sequenced by immunoSEQ multiplex PCR, and TCRdb holds only the in-frame ones, with some missing. This sample yields 200,000 to 250,000 clones, of which roughly 82% are seen a single time; around 5% belongs to the top ten. The sample taken for sequencing was PBMCs. All receptors derive from a woman aged 40-49 years in good health and CMV-seropositive.

The chain uses TRBV29-1 and TRBJ1-1, with TRBD1 matching over 7 bases. Trimming removed 7 bases from V and 6 bases from J; junction bases left unmatched: 5. CDR3 size: 11 residues. Germline V gene data show CDR1 as SQVTM and CDR2 as ANQGSEA. The CDR3 reads CSERTGSEAFF. The CDR3 nucleotides read TGCAGCGAAAGGACAGGCTCTGAAGCTTTCTTT.

The table lists this clone with a few counts. One end of the junction is discordant with germline, which a read error may explain. The J gene is TRBJ2-7, the V gene TRBV7-7, with 7 nucleotides matching TRBD2. The CDR3 runs to 15 residues. The germline V gene has CDR1 SSHAT and CDR2 FNYEAQ (reference sequence). The CDR3 protein is CASSPRAGRPYEQYF. The CDR3 nucleotides are TGTGCTAGCAGCCCAAGAGCGGGAAGACCCTACGAGCAGTACTTC.

The J gene is TRBJ2-5, the V gene TRBV11-2, with TRBD2 matching over 11 bases. The assigned J gene may be wrong: the sequence end matches TRBJ2-7 better. From germline, CDR1 is SGHAT and CDR2 FQNNGV. The CDR3 is 16 residues long. For the CDR3, the DNA is TGTGCCAGCAGCTTCAAGACTAGCGGGATTTTTTACGAGCAGTACTTC. Residues: CASSFKTSGIFYEQYF.

This chain links TRBV5-6 with TRBJ1-6, with D uncertain. Germline V CDR1 and CDR2: SGHDT, YYEEEE. The CDR3 spans 15 residues. V was pared by 0 bases and J by 6 bases, with 10 bases between. The CDR3, as DNA: TGTGCCAGCAGCTTGGGCGGGGTTCCTAATTCACCCCTCCACTTT. It codes for CASSLGGVPNSPLHF. Drawing the rest from reference TRBV5-6 and TRBJ1-6, the complete variable domain is DAGVTQSPTHLIKTRGQQVTLRCSPKSGHDTVSWYQQALGQGPQFIFQYYEEEERQRGNFPDRFSGHQFPNYSSELNVNALLLGDSALYLCASSLGGVPNSPLHFGNGTRLTVT.

This clone was observed a few times. The V call is TRBV9, the J call TRBJ1-1; D is unclear. The V end lost 0 bases, the J end lost 2 bases, and 11 bases lay between the germline ends. This CDR3 is 15 amino acids long. The germline gives CDR1 SGDLS, CDR2 YYNGEE. CDR3 loop: CASSVGGGVNTEAFF. DNA for the CDR3: TGTGCCAGCAGCGTAGGCGGCGGGGTTAACACTGAAGCTTTCTTT.

The J gene is TRBJ1-1, the V gene TRBV10-2; 7 bases match TRBD1. Germline V gene lookup returns CDR1 WSHSY and CDR2 SAAADI. The V gene end was trimmed by 5 bases and the J gene end by 2 bases; junction bases not matched to a gene: 8. The CDR3 spans 15 residues. This chain's CDR3 is CASSTQQGPNTEAFF. CDR3 in DNA: TGCGCCAGCAGTACTCAACAGGGGCCCAACACTGAAGCTTTCTTT.